This T cell receptor (beta chain) was identified in a study of T cell repertoires in cytomegalovirus infection. Study as a whole: Indications came from public TCR beta signatures; they pointed to CMV infection and to a matching HLA type.

This clonotype has a handful of counts. Antigen unknown. A single record per CDR3 protein comes from TCRdb applying MiXCR to the reads. The sample has more than 150,000 distinct CDR3 sequences, about a sixth seen once. Overall study results and limits: Dominating the ex vivo response were TCR beta clonotypes that were CMV-specific and HLA-C-restricted.

The V end lost 3 bases, the J end lost 7 bases, and 16 bases lay between the germline ends. Germline V gene lookup returns CDR1 SGHTA and CDR2 FQGTGA. The CDR3 consists of 15 residues. The sample consisted of CD8+ T cells from PBMCs. This TCR came from a human donor in good health (CMV status not recorded). Some clones in this sample may be carry-over from other donors' samples. V usage is TRBV7-3 and J usage is TRBJ2-1; D is possibly TRBD2 (7 bases). CDR3 amino acids: CASSFRGGALNEQFF. DNA of the CDR3: TGTGCCAGCAGCTTTCGAGGGGGGGCCTTGAATGAGCAGTTCTTC.